A selection of T cell receptor beta chains follows, all from one sample in a study of blood T cell repertoires in COVID-19. Generated by immunoSEQ multiplex PCR, the TCRdb table keeps only in-frame clones and is missing some. The data show about 200,000 clones, approximately 90% seen once. Sequencing input: PBMCs or T cells enriched from blood (not recorded which). Source of these receptors: a man aged 25-45 years who had recovered from COVID-19. The CDR3 runs from the conserved cysteine through the conserved F or W. The order of the fields is CDR3 length, J gene, V gene, CDR3 protein.

CDR3 length: 16; J gene: TRBJ2-7; V gene: TRBV5-5; CDR3 protein: CASSLDPGQGLYEQYF
CDR3 length: 14; J gene: TRBJ2-3; V gene: TRBV30; CDR3 protein: CAWSGGQSTDTQYF
CDR3 length: 15; J gene: TRBJ1-2; V gene: TRBV5-1; CDR3 protein: CASRARTGGGYGYTF
CDR3 length: 15; J gene: TRBJ1-2; V gene: TRBV7-2; CDR3 protein: CASSSAPGDNYGYTF
CDR3 length: 18; J gene: TRBJ2-6; V gene: TRBV9; CDR3 protein: CASSIRQGGISGANVLTF
CDR3 length: 13; J gene: TRBJ1-2; V gene: TRBV12-3/TRBV12-4; CDR3 protein: CASRTTGVYGYTF
CDR3 length: 13; J gene: TRBJ2-1; V gene: TRBV9; CDR3 protein: CASSVPGVNEQFF
CDR3 length: 15; J gene: TRBJ1-5; V gene: TRBV7-2; CDR3 protein: CASSLLWGYNQPQHF
CDR3 length: 15; J gene: TRBJ2-3; V gene: TRBV3-1/TRBV3-2; CDR3 protein: CASSQDREGTDTQYF
CDR3 length: 17; J gene: TRBJ1-1; V gene: TRBV4-1; CDR3 protein: CASSQDLDREANTEAFF
CDR3 length: 16; J gene: TRBJ1-6; V gene: TRBV6-5; CDR3 protein: CASSYGRGTYNSPLHF
CDR3 length: 15; J gene: TRBJ1-5; V gene: TRBV2; CDR3 protein: CASSVEQGEFQPQHF
CDR3 length: 14; J gene: TRBJ2-7; V gene: TRBV19; CDR3 protein: CASSTGTGNYEQYF
CDR3 length: 14; J gene: TRBJ1-6; V gene: TRBV7-2; CDR3 protein: CASSRDRGLSPLHF
CDR3 length: 15; J gene: TRBJ1-3; V gene: TRBV6-2/TRBV6-3; CDR3 protein: CASSYSRASGNTIYF
CDR3 length: 15; J gene: TRBJ2-1; V gene: TRBV6-5; CDR3 protein: CASSYRDRGINEQFF
CDR3 length: 16; J gene: TRBJ2-1; V gene: TRBV5-1; CDR3 protein: CASSLGLAGALNEQFF
CDR3 length: 14; J gene: TRBJ2-2; V gene: TRBV2; CDR3 protein: CASGEGPGTGELFF
CDR3 length: 16; J gene: TRBJ2-1; V gene: TRBV6-5; CDR3 protein: CASSYQLKHPYNEQFF
CDR3 length: 15; J gene: TRBJ1-1; V gene: TRBV11-2; CDR3 protein: CASSLVAGGITEAFF
CDR3 length: 16; J gene: TRBJ1-5; V gene: TRBV10-3; CDR3 protein: CAISERTGVSNQPQHF
CDR3 length: 13; J gene: TRBJ1-1; V gene: TRBV2; CDR3 protein: CASSGDSRSEAFF
CDR3 length: 16; J gene: TRBJ2-5; V gene: TRBV7-2; CDR3 protein: CASSKYRGSIKETQYF
CDR3 length: 14; J gene: TRBJ2-7; V gene: TRBV19; CDR3 protein: CASSHRDRTYEQYF
CDR3 length: 14; J gene: TRBJ2-5; V gene: TRBV5-1; CDR3 protein: CASSFSGTQETQYF
CDR3 length: 14; J gene: TRBJ2-7; V gene: TRBV5-1; CDR3 protein: CASSFTTGDYEQYF
CDR3 length: 16; J gene: TRBJ2-7; V gene: TRBV19; CDR3 protein: CASSIVRGGATYEQYF
CDR3 length: 15; J gene: TRBJ2-7; V gene: TRBV5-1; CDR3 protein: CASSVLADSSYEQYF
CDR3 length: 15; J gene: TRBJ1-5; V gene: TRBV10-3; CDR3 protein: CAISELGQSNQPQHF
CDR3 length: 13; J gene: TRBJ2-1; V gene: TRBV7-9; CDR3 protein: CASSYGVLNEQFF
CDR3 length: 17; J gene: TRBJ2-2; V gene: TRBV19; CDR3 protein: CASSPQSGRFNTGELFF
CDR3 length: 16; J gene: TRBJ1-1; V gene: TRBV10-3; CDR3 protein: CAISALGQNMNTEAFF
CDR3 length: 15; J gene: TRBJ2-3; V gene: TRBV9; CDR3 protein: CASSVAQAGVDTQYF
CDR3 length: 17; J gene: TRBJ2-3; V gene: TRBV19; CDR3 protein: CASSSSPSSGRPDTQYF
CDR3 length: 13; J gene: TRBJ1-3; V gene: TRBV4-1; CDR3 protein: CASSGQSGNTIYF
CDR3 length: 18; J gene: TRBJ2-1; V gene: TRBV4-3; CDR3 protein: CASSQNPGILAGGNEQFF
CDR3 length: 16; J gene: TRBJ2-7; V gene: TRBV6-1; CDR3 protein: CASSATPGQGAFEQYF